These 22 T cell receptor beta chains were all obtained from the same sample, sequenced in a study of blood T cell repertoires in COVID-19. Data came from immunoSEQ multiplex PCR; TCRdb stores just in-frame clones and leaves some out. This table holds approximately 210,000 clones, roughly 80% found once. The sequenced sample was peripheral blood. Every receptor here comes from a man aged 60-69 years with COVID-19, enrolled during active disease.

The chain couples TRBV27 to TRBJ2-1, with D hard to call. CDR3 size: 13 residues. V lost 3 bases and J lost 6, with 9 bases in between. Germline V gene lookup returns CDR1 MNHEY and CDR2 SMNVEV (reference sequence). The CDR3 region has the DNA TGTGCCAGCAGTTTTGTCTGGGCCAATGAGCAGTTCTTC. Residues: CASSFVWANEQFF.

The rearrangement links TRBV15 to TRBJ2-3; 8 nucleotides line up with TRBD1. In germline, CDR1 is LNHNV, CDR2 YYDKDF (reference sequence). This CDR3 region has 16 residues. The V and J ends lost 0 bases and 6 bases, in that order; junction bases with no gene match: 8. Here the CDR3 reads CATSRDRAGGLDTQYF. DNA of the CDR3: TGTGCCACCAGCAGAGATCGGGCAGGGGGCCTCGATACGCAGTATTTT.

This chain connects TRBV9 to TRBJ1-2, with no clear D. Germline CDR1 is SGDLS and CDR2 is YYNGEE. Trimming pared 5 bases from V and 1 base from J, leaving 9 bases between. The CDR3 is made up of 13 amino acids. The CDR3 coding sequence is TGTGCCAGCAGTGCGGGAGTTAACTATGGCTACACCTTC. Its protein is CASSAGVNYGYTF.

The chain is built from TRBV5-1 and TRBJ1-3; D not resolved. CDR3 length: 14 amino acids. Germline V gene lookup returns CDR1 SGHRS and CDR2 YFSETQ. The V and J ends lost 1 base and 2 bases respectively, with 7 bases between them. In DNA, the CDR3 is TGCGCCAGCAGCTTGACAGAACCTGGAAACACCATATATTTT. Protein sequence: CASSLTEPGNTIYF. Together with reference TRBV5-1 and TRBJ1-3, the CDR3 gives the full variable domain: KAGVTQTPRYLIKTRGQQVTLSCSPISGHRSVSWYQQTPGQGLQFLFEYFSETQRNKGNFPGRFSGRQFSNSRSEMNVSTLELGDSALYLCASSLTEPGNTIYFGEGSWLTVV.

V usage is TRBV9 and J usage is TRBJ2-7; the match to TRBD1 covers 11 bases. The trim removed 3 bases at V and 7 bases at J, leaving 9 bases unmatched. Per the germline V gene, CDR1 is SGDLS and CDR2 is YYNGEE. The CDR3 sequence is 15 residues long. CDR3 coding DNA: TGTGCCAGCAGCGGAGGGACAGGGGGTTCGCGGGAGCAGTACTTC. It translates to CASSGGTGGSREQYF.

V gene TRBV2 combines with J gene TRBJ2-7, with D perhaps TRBD2 (6 bases). The CDR3 has 14 amino acids. Germline lookup yields CDR1 SNHLY and CDR2 FYNNEI. The V gene lost 5 bases and the J gene lost 5 bases, with 16 bases spanning the gap. The CDR3 DNA follows: TGTGCCAGCAGTCCGGGACTTTCAAGGGACGAGCAGTACTTC. Translated, it gives CASSPGLSRDEQYF. The full variable domain, with the rest looked up from reference TRBV2 and TRBJ2-7, is EPEVTQTPSHQVTQMGQEVILRCVPISNHLYFYWYRQILGQKVEFLVSFYNNEISEKSEIFDDQFSVERPDGSNFTLKIRSTKLEDSAMYFCASSPGLSRDEQYFGPGTRLTVT.

There are a few counts of this clone. The chain joins TRBV2 to TRBJ2-7; no clear D gene. The CDR3 is 15 residues long. The V and J ends lost 1 base and 0 bases respectively, with 10 bases between them. Germline CDR1 SNHLY, CDR2 FYNNEI. The CDR3 sequence: CASSEGAWASYEQYF. The CDR3 DNA is TGTGCCAGCAGTGAAGGGGCCTGGGCCTCCTACGAGCAGTACTTC.

The rearrangement joins TRBV19 to TRBJ2-2; the match to TRBD2 covers 7 bases. The length of the CDR3 is 14 residues. Per germline, CDR1 LNHDA and CDR2 SQIVND (reference sequence). V shed 1 base and J 7 bases; nucleotides not matched to a gene: 3. The CDR3 DNA sequence: TGTGCCAGTAGTATAGGGGGGGGAATCGGGGAGCTGTTTTTT. Protein sequence: CASSIGGGIGELFF.

The J gene is TRBJ2-1, the V gene TRBV5-4; 8 positions match TRBD2. Germline V gene lookup returns CDR1 SGHNT and CDR2 YYREEE (reference sequence). The V gene end was trimmed by 4 bases and the J gene end by 3 bases; junction bases not matched to a gene: 6. This CDR3 comprises 15 residues. The CDR3 DNA reads as TGTGCCAGCAGCCGCCAGGGACTAGACTACAATGAGCAGTTCTTC. It encodes CASSRQGLDYNEQFF.

The V call is TRBV4-1, the J call TRBJ2-7; 9 positions agree with TRBD2. CDR1 is MGHRA, CDR2 YSYEKL, per germline. Trimming cost V 6 bases and J 1 base; bases outside gene matches: 16. The length of the CDR3 is 18 residues. This chain's CDR3 is CASSWPGAGGVGSYEQYF. The CDR3 DNA is TGCGCCAGCAGTTGGCCGGGAGCGGGAGGCGTGGGATCCTACGAGCAGTACTTC.

This rearrangement joins TRBV25-1 to TRBJ1-6; D not resolved. Trimming pared 1 base from V and 6 bases from J, leaving 10 bases between. Looked up from germline, CDR1 is MGHDK and CDR2 is SYGVNS. The CDR3 is 15 residues long. CDR3 DNA: TGTGCCAGCAGTGAATTCGCGGGGTTTAATTCACCCCTCCACTTT. Translation gives CASSEFAGFNSPLHF.

The V and J genes are TRBV19 and TRBJ1-1, with 8 bases aligning to TRBD1. Germline V CDR1 and CDR2: LNHDA, SQIVND (reference sequence). The trim removed 7 bases at V and 1 base at J, leaving 8 bases unmatched. The CDR3 contains 15 residues. CDR3 coding DNA: TGTGCCAGTAACCGCAGGGGGCAGAAGAACACTGAAGCTTTCTTT. This codes for CASNRRGQKNTEAFF.

The V and J genes are TRBV6-5 and TRBJ1-5; the match to TRBD1 covers 7 bases. The germline gives CDR1 MNHEY, CDR2 SVGAGI. This CDR3 is built from 12 residues. V shed 6 bases, J shed 9 bases, and the junction held 5 bases outside the gene matches. The DNA for the CDR3 is TGTGCCAGCAGACAGGGGTCGGGGCCCCAGCATTTT. Protein product: CASRQGSGPQHF.

This chain connects TRBV3-1 (or the pseudogene TRBV3-2) to TRBJ2-7; TRBD1 is a possible D gene (5 bases). The germline gives CDR1 LGHDT, CDR2 YNNKEL (reference sequence). V gave up 4 bases and J gave up 4 bases, with 8 bases separating them. The length of the CDR3 is 12 residues. As DNA, the CDR3 is TGTGCCAGCAGCCGGCAGGGATACGAGCAGTACTTC. Its protein product is CASSRQGYEQYF.

V is TRBV7-9 and J is TRBJ2-1, with a possible D match to TRBD2 (6 bases). The CDR3 loop spans 13 amino acids. In germline, CDR1 is SEHNR, CDR2 FQNEAQ (reference sequence). Trimming pared 0 bases from V and 6 bases from J, leaving 6 bases between. In DNA, the CDR3 is TGTGCCAGCAGCTTAGCCGGGAGCAATGAGCAGTTCTTC. Translating gives CASSLAGSNEQFF.

This chain joins TRBV11-2 and TRBJ2-1, with 10 positions matching TRBD1. Germline trimming cut 5 bases from V and 13 bases from J; bases unmatched to any gene: 5. There are 12 residues in the CDR3. CDR1 and CDR2 (germline): SGHAT, FQNNGV. CDR3 sequence reads: CASSRRDRGQFF. The CDR3 DNA reads TGTGCCAGCAGCCGCCGGGACAGGGGTCAGTTCTTC.

V usage is TRBV10-1 and J usage is TRBJ1-1; tentatively, D is TRBD1 (5 bases). V lost 4 bases to trimming and J lost 5 bases, with 8 bases between them. CDR1 is WNHNN, CDR2 SYGVQD, per germline (reference sequence). The CDR3 length is 12 residues. The CDR3 sequence: CASSGRGTEAFF. CDR3 in DNA: TGCGCCAGCAGTGGAAGGGGTACTGAAGCTTTCTTT.

The V call is TRBV29-1, the J call TRBJ1-4; TRBD1 matches 7 bases. The CDR3 loop spans 13 amino acids. Trimming took 6 bases from V and 5 from J; bases not matched to a gene: 6. Germline-derived CDR1 and CDR2 are SQVTM and ANQGSEA. The CDR3 is CSVADRLNEKLFF. The DNA for the CDR3 is TGCAGCGTGGCGGACAGGCTAAATGAAAAACTGTTTTTT.

The rearrangement uses TRBV5-1 and TRBJ2-7; possibly TRBD1 for D (6 bases). With 4 bases removed from V and 1 base from J, the gap between germline ends came to 12 bases. The CDR3 length is 14 residues. The germline V gene encodes CDR1 SGHRS and CDR2 YFSETQ. The CDR3 here is CASSDPGTSYEQYF. CDR3 DNA: TGCGCCAGCAGCGATCCCGGGACATCCTACGAGCAGTACTTC.

The V call is TRBV2, the J call TRBJ1-5; TRBD1 is a possible D gene (5 bases). Per the germline V gene, CDR1 is SNHLY and CDR2 is FYNNEI. Trimming stripped 6 bases from V and 0 bases from J, with 12 bases between. The CDR3 runs 15 residues. The CDR3 sequence is CASSLWGDSNQPQHF. In DNA form, the CDR3 reads TGTGCCAGCAGCCTCTGGGGGGATAGCAATCAGCCCCAGCATTTT.

This chain uses TRBV19 with TRBJ1-5; tentative D call: TRBD1 (5 bases). Looked up from germline, CDR1 is LNHDA and CDR2 is SQIVND (reference sequence). The CDR3 spans 15 residues. Trimming removed 2 bases at V and 6 bases at J, with 14 bases between. CDR3 residues: CASSIRWGVGQPQHF. For the CDR3, the DNA is TGTGCCAGTAGTATAAGGTGGGGGGTAGGTCAGCCCCAGCATTTT. Filled out from reference TRBV19 and TRBJ1-5, the complete variable domain reads DGGITQSPKYLFRKEGQNVTLSCEQNLNHDAMYWYRQDPGQGLRLIYYSQIVNDFQKGDIAEGYSVSREKKESFPLTVTSAQKNPTAFYLCASSIRWGVGQPQHFGDGTRLSIL.

Here the CDR3 reads CASSAGQAAAFF. DNA for the CDR3: TGCGCCAGCAGCGCGGGACAGGCTGCAGCTTTCTTT. V gene TRBV5-1 combines with J gene TRBJ1-1; 8 nucleotides line up with TRBD1. Germline trimming cut 4 bases from V and 10 bases from J; bases unmatched to any gene: 6. The CDR3 is made up of 12 amino acids. Germline values: CDR1 SGHRS, CDR2 YFSETQ.